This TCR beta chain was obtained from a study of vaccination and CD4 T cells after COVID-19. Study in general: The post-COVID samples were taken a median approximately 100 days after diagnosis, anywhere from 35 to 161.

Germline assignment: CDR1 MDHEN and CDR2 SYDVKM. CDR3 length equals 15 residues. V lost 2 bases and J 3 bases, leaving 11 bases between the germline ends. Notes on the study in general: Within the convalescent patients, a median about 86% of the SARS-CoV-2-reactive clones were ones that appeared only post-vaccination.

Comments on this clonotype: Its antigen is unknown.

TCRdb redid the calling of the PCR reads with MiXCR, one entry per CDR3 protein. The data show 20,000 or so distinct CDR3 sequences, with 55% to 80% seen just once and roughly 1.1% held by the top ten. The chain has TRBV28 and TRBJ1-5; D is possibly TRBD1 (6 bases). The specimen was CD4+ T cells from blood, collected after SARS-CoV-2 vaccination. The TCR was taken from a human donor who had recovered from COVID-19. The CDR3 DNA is TGTGCCAGCAGTTTAGCAGGGGCCCACAATCAGCCCCAGCATTTT. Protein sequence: CASSLAGAHNQPQHF.